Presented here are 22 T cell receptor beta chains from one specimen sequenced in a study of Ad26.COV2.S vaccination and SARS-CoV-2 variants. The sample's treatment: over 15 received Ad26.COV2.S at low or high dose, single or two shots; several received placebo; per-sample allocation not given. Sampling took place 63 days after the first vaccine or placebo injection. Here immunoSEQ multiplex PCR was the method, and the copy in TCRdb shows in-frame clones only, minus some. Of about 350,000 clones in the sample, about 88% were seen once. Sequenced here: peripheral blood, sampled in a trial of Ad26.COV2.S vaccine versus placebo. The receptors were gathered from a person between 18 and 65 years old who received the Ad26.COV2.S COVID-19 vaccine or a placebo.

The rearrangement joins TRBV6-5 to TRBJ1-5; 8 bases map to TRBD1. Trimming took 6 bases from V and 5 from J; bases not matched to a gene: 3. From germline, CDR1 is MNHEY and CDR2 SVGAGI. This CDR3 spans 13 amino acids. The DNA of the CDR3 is TGTGCCAGCAGGATACAGGGGGATCAGCCCCAGCATTTT. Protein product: CASRIQGDQPQHF.

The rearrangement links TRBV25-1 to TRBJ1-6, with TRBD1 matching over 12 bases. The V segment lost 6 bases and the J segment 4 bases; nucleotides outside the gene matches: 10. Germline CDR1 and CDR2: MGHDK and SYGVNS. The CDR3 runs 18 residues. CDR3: CASSPGQGARGYNSPLHF. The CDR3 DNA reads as TGTGCCAGCAGCCCGGGACAGGGGGCGAGGGGGTATAATTCACCCCTCCACTTT. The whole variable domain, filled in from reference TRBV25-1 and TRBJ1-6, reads EADIYQTPRYLVIGTGKKITLECSQTMGHDKMYWYQQDPGMELHLIHYSYGVNSTEKGDLSSESTVSRIRTEHFPLTLESARPSHTSQYLCASSPGQGARGYNSPLHFGNGTRLTVT.

The CDR3 region is CASSVEQGSNQPQHF. CDR3 in DNA: TGTGCCAGCAGTGTGGAGCAGGGAAGCAATCAGCCCCAGCATTTT. The chain employs TRBV2 and TRBJ1-5, with a possible D match to TRBD1 (5 bases). Germline V lookup: CDR1 SNHLY, CDR2 FYNNEI. This CDR3 is 15 amino acids long. V gave up 4 bases and J gave up 1 base, with 11 bases separating them.

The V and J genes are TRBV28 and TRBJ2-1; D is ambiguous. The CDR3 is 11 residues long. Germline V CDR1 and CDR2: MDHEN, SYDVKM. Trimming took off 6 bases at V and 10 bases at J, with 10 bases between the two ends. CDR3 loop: CASSWASEQFF. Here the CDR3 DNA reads TGTGCCAGCAGCTGGGCGTCGGAGCAGTTCTTC.

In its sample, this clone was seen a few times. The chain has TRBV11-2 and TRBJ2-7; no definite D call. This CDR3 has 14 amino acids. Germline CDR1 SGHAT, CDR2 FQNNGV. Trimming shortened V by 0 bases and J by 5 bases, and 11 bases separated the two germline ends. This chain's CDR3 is CASSLDHTADEQYF. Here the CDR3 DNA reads TGTGCCAGCAGCTTAGACCATACAGCAGACGAGCAGTACTTC.

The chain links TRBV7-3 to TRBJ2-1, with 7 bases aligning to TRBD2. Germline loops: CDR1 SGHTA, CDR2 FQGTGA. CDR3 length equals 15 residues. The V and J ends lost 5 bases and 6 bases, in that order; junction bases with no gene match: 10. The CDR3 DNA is TGTGCCAGCAGCCCCCCGCCGGCGGGAGCCAATGAGCAGTTCTTC. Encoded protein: CASSPPPAGANEQFF. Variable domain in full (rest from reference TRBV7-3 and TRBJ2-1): GAGVSQTPSNKVTEKGKYVELRCDPISGHTALYWYRQSLGQGPEFLIYFQGTGAADDSGLPNDRFFAVRPEGSVSTLKIQRTERGDSAVYLCASSPPPAGANEQFFGPGTRLTVL.

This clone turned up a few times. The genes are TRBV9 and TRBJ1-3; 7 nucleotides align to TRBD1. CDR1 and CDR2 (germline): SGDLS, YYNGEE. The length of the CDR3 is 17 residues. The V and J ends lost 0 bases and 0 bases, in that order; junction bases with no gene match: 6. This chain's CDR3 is CASSVGGTANSGNTIYF. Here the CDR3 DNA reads TGTGCCAGCAGCGTAGGAGGGACAGCGAACTCTGGAAACACCATATATTTT. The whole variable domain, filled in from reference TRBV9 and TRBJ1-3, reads DSGVTQTPKHLITATGQRVTLRCSPRSGDLSVYWYQQSLDQGLQFLIQYYNGEERAKGNILERFSAQQFPDLHSELNLSSLELGDSALYFCASSVGGTANSGNTIYFGEGSWLTVV.

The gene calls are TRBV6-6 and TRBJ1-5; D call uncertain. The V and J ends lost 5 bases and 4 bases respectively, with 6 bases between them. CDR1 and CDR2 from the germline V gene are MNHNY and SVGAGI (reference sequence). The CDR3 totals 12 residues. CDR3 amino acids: CASSDTNQPQHF. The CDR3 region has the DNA TGTGCCAGCAGTGATACAAATCAGCCCCAGCATTTT.

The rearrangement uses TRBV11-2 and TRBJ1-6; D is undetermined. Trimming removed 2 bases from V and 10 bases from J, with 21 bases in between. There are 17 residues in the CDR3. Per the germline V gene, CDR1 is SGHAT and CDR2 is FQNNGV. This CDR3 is CASSLRTELNIWSPLHF. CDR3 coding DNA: TGTGCCAGCAGCTTACGTACAGAACTTAACATTTGGTCACCCCTCCACTTT. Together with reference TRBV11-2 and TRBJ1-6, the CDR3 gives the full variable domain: EAGVAQSPRYKIIEKRQSVAFWCNPISGHATLYWYQQILGQGPKLLIQFQNNGVVDDSQLPKDRFSAERLKGVDSTLKIQPAKLEDSAVYLCASSLRTELNIWSPLHFGNGTRLTVT.

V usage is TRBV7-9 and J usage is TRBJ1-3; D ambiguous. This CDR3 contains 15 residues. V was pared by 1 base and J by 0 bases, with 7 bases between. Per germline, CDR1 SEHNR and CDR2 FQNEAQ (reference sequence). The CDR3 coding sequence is TGTGCCAGCAGCTTAGAGGGCGACTCTGGAAACACCATATATTTT. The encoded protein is CASSLEGDSGNTIYF.

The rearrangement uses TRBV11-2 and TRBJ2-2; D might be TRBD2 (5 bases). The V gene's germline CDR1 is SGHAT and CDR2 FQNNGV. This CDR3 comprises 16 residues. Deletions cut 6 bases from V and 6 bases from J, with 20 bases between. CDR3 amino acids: CASSLARTRRPGELFF. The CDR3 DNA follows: TGTGCCAGCAGTTTGGCCAGGACTCGTCGTCCCGGGGAGCTGTTTTTT.

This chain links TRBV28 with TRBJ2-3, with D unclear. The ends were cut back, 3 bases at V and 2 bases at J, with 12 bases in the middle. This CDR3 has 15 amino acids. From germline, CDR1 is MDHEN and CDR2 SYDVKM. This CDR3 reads CASSLLWQNTDTQYF. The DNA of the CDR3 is TGTGCCAGCAGTTTGCTCTGGCAGAACACAGATACGCAGTATTTT.

The CDR3 spells CSVAQVNTEAFF. CDR3 coding DNA: TGCAGCGTTGCACAGGTGAACACTGAAGCTTTCTTT. The chain has TRBV29-1 and TRBJ1-1, with D possibly TRBD1 on 5 matching bases. V lost 4 bases and J 0 bases, leaving 6 bases between the germline ends. The CDR3 has 12 residues. CDR1 SQVTM and CDR2 ANQGSEA come from the germline V gene.

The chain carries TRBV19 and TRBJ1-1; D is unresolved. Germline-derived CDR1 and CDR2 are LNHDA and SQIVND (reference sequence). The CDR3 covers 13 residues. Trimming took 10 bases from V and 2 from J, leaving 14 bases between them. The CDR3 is CATSDGVNTEAFF. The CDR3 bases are TGTGCCACTTCGGACGGCGTCAACACTGAAGCTTTCTTT.

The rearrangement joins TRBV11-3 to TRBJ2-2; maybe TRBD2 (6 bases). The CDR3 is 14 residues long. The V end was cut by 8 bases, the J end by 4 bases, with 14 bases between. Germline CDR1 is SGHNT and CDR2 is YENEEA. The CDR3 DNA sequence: TGTGCCAGCGCTAAAACGGGGGTCACCGGGGAGCTGTTTTTT. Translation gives CASAKTGVTGELFF.

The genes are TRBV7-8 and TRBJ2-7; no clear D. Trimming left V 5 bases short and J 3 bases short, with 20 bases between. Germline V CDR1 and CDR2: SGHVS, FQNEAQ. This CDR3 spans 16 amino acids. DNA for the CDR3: TGTGCCAGCAGCGCTATAAGGGTCCCGAATGTCTACGAGCAGTACTTC. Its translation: CASSAIRVPNVYEQYF.

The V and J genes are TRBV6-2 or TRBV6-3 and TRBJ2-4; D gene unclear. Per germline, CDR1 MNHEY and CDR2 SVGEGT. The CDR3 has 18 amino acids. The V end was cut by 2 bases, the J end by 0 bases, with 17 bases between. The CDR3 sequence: CASSYNFEDLLAKNIQYF. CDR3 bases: TGTGCCAGCAGTTACAATTTCGAGGATTTACTAGCCAAAAACATTCAGTACTTC.

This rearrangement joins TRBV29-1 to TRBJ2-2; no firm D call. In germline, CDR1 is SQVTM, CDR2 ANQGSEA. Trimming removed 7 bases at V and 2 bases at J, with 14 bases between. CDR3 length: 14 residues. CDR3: CSGQTSLNTGELFF. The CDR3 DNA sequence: TGCAGCGGCCAAACGTCGCTAAACACCGGGGAGCTGTTTTTT.

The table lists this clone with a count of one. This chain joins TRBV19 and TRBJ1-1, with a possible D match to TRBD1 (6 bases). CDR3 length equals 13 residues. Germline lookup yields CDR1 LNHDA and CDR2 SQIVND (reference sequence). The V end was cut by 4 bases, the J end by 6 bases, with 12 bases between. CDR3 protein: CASSTRQAAEAFF. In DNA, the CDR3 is TGTGCCAGTAGTACAAGACAGGCCGCTGAAGCTTTCTTT.

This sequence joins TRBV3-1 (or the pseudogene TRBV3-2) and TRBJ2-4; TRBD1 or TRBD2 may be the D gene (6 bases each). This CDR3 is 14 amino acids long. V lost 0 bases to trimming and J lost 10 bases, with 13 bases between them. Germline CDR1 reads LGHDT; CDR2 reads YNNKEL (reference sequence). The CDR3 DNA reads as TGTGCCAGCAGCCAAGACGGGGGCGGACGGATTCAGTACTTC. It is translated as CASSQDGGGRIQYF.

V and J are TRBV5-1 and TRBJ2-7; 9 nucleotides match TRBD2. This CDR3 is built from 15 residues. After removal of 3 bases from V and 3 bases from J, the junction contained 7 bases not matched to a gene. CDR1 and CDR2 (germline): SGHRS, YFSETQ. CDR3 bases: TGCGCCAGCAGCTCACTTAGCGGGAGAGGCTACGAGCAGTACTTC. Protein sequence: CASSSLSGRGYEQYF.

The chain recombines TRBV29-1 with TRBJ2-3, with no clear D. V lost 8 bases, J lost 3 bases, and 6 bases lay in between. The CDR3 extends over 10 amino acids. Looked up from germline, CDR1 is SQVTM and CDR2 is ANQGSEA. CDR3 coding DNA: TGCAGCCGGAGTACAGATACGCAGTATTTT. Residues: CSRSTDTQYF.